This TCR beta chain emerged from a study of shared clonotypes between healthy human individuals. The assay ran at deep level. The assay was immunoSEQ multiplex PCR, and TCRdb's table has in-frame clones only and misses some. Of about 490,000 clones in the sample, 81% were seen once. Worth noting for this clone: This likely stems from a read error, as it lies one base from a far larger clone.

Germline values: CDR1 SGHRS, CDR2 YFSETQ. V dropped 5 bases and J dropped 7 bases, with 12 bases sitting between them. There are 13 residues in the CDR3. The donor population consisted of healthy HIV-negative adults with no recent acute infections or vaccinations. The J gene is TRBJ1-4, the V gene TRBV5-1; D remains unclear. Sequencing was carried out using PBMCs. This TCR derives from a woman in her forties in good health. Some clones in this sample may be carry-over from other donors' samples. The DNA of the CDR3 is TGCGCCAGCAGTCTAGAGGGCGTTGAAAAACTGTTTTTT. This encodes CASSLEGVEKLFF.